Sequencing of this T cell receptor beta chain was carried out in a study of blood T cell repertoires in COVID-19. In the original analysis: Amplification with reference gene primers provided the estimates of nucleated cell counts. Assay used: immunoSEQ multiplex PCR; TCRdb lists only in-frame clones, some missing. V and J calls and clone size come straight from that table; D and trimming were deduced from the DNA. The table shows some 120,000 clones, with 80% to 90% occurring only once. The junction had 9 bases not matched to a gene; V was cut back by 6 bases and J by 8 bases. Per the germline V gene, CDR1 is ENHRY and CDR2 is SYGVKD. The length of the CDR3 is 13 residues.

The chain has TRBV10-3 and TRBJ1-2, with 7 bases fitting TRBD1. This receptor was taken from a woman between 50 and 59 years old with acute or convalescent COVID-19. Sample: peripheral blood. The CDR3 reads CAIRPDRDRGYTF. The CDR3 coding sequence is TGTGCCATCAGACCCGACAGGGATAGAGGCTACACCTTC.